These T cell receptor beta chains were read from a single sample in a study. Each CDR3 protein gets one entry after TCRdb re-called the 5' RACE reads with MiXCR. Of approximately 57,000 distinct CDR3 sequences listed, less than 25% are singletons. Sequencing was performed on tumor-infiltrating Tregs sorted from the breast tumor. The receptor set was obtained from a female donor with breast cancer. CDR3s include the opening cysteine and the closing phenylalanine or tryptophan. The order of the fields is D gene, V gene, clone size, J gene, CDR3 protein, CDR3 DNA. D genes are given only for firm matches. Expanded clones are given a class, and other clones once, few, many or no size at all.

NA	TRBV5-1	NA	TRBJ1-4	CASSADTLNEKLFF	TGCGCCAGCAGCGCGGACACCCTAAATGAAAAACTGTTTTTT
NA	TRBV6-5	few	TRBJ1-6	CASSPERRSISSPLHF	TGTGCCAGCAGTCCCGAACGAAGGAGCATCAGTTCACCCCTCCACTTT
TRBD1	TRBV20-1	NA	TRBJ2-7	CSAKNDRGVYEQYF	TGCAGTGCTAAGAATGACAGGGGAGTCTACGAGCAGTACTTC
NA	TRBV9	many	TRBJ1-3	CASSKYFAGNTIYF	TGTGCCAGCAGCAAATACTTCGCTGGAAACACCATATATTTT
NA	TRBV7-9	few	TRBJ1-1	CASSPGGPGAFF	TGTGCCAGCAGCCCGGGGGGACCTGGGGCTTTCTTT
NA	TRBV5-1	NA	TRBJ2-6	CASSLELGPGANVLTF	TGCGCCAGCAGCTTGGAACTGGGGCCTGGGGCCAACGTCCTGACTTTC
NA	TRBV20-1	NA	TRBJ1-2	CSAHRAYTLNYGYTF	TGCAGTGCTCATAGGGCTTACACCCTAAACTATGGCTACACCTTC
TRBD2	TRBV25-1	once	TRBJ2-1	CASSGRTSSSYNEQFF	TGTGCCAGCAGTGGGCGGACTAGCAGTTCCTACAACGAGCAGTTCTTC
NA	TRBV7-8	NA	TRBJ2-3	CASSSLFGRQNEHTQYF	TGTGCCAGCAGCTCCCTTTTTGGGAGACAGAACGAACATACGCAGTATTTT
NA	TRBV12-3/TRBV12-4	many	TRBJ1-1	CASSPHDSNTEAFF	TGTGCCAGCAGTCCGCATGACAGCAACACTGAAGCTTTCTTT
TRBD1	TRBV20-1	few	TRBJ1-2	CSARDPPRRGQGLTRGGYTF	TGCAGTGCTAGAGATCCTCCAAGACGGGGACAGGGCCTAACAAGGGGTGGCTACACCTTC
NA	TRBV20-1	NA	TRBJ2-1	CSATLSGTIKFF	TGCAGTGCCACCCTATCCGGGACGATCAAGTTCTTC
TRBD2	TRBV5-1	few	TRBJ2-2	CASGPGLAGGNTGELFF	TGCGCCAGCGGTCCGGGACTAGCGGGAGGAAACACCGGGGAGCTGTTTTTT
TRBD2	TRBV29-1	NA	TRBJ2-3	CSVVSSGSWDTQYF	TGCAGCGTTGTGTCTAGCGGGAGTTGGGATACGCAGTATTTT
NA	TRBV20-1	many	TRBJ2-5	CSAHEGGRQQETQYF	TGCAGTGCCCATGAAGGAGGGAGGCAGCAAGAGACCCAGTACTTC
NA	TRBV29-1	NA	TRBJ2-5	CSVEGGEETQYF	TGCAGCGTTGAAGGGGGGGAAGAGACCCAGTACTTC
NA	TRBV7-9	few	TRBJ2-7	CASSSEGGRMVGQYF	TGTGCCAGCAGCTCAGAGGGGGGTAGGATGGTAGGGCAGTACTTC
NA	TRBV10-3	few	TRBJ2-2	CAIRASVDTGELFF	TGTGCCATCAGGGCTAGCGTGGACACCGGGGAGCTGTTTTTT
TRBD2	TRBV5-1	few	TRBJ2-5	CASSLAGTSGSRGQETQYF	TGCGCCAGCAGCTTGGCCGGAACTAGCGGGAGCAGGGGTCAAGAGACCCAGTACTTC
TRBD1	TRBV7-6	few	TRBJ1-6	CASSSGQGNSPLHF	TGTGCCAGCAGCTCGGGACAGGGAAATTCACCCCTCCACTTT
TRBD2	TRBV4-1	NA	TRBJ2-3	CASSQAPGLGTRTDTQYF	TGCGCCAGCAGCCAGGCCCCGGGACTAGGTACCCGCACAGATACGCAGTATTTT
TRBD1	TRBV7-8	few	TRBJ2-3	CASNKRQGRSTDTQYF	TGTGCCAGCAACAAAAGACAGGGAAGGAGCACAGATACGCAGTATTTT
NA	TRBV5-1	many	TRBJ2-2	CASSLRGAGGELFF	TGCGCCAGCAGCTTGCGGGGGGCCGGCGGGGAGCTGTTTTTT
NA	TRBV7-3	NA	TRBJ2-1	CASSPSRGPYNEQFF	TGTGCCAGCAGCCCTTCTAGAGGCCCCTACAATGAGCAGTTCTTC
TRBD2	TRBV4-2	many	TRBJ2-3	CASSQVAGLSDTQYF	TGTGCCAGCAGCCAAGTAGCGGGCCTTTCTGATACGCAGTATTTT
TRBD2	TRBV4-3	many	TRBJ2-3	CASSQAAAQRGLYF	TGCGCCAGCAGCCAAGCCGCCGCCCAGCGGGGGCTCTATTTT
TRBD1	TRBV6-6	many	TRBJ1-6	CASRSRGLNNSPLHF	TGTGCCAGCAGGTCCAGGGGGCTAAATAATTCACCCCTCCACTTT
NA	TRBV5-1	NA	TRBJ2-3	CASSTVGLRSTDTQYF	TGCGCCAGCAGCACCGTTGGCCTTCGCAGCACAGATACGCAGTATTTT
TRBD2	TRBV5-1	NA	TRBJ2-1	CASSPQTSGRIGHNEQFF	TGCGCCAGCAGCCCCCAGACTAGCGGGAGAATAGGACACAATGAGCAGTTCTTC
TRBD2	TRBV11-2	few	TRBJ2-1	CASSFVLAGGYNEQFF	TGTGCCAGCAGCTTCGTACTAGCGGGAGGCTACAATGAGCAGTTCTTC
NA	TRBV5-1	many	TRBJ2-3	CASSTARSGTDTQYF	TGCGCCAGCAGCACCGCCCGTAGCGGCACAGATACGCAGTATTTT
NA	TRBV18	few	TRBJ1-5	CASSLGQISNQPQHF	TGTGCCAGCTCACTCGGACAGATTAGCAATCAGCCCCAGCATTTT
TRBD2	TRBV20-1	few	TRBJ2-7	CSARGISGTTGEQYF	TGCAGTGCTAGAGGGATTAGCGGGACCACTGGGGAGCAGTACTTC
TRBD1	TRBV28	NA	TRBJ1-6	CASLTGTGWSPLHF	TGTGCCAGCCTTACCGGGACAGGGTGGTCACCCCTCCACTTT
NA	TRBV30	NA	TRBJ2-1	CAWSHPPGYEQFF	TGTGCCTGGAGTCACCCGCCGGGGTATGAGCAGTTCTTC
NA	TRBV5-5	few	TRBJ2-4	CASSLVEYGTKNIQYF	TGTGCCAGCAGCTTGGTAGAATACGGAACCAAAAACATTCAGTACTTC
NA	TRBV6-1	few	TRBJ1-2	CARLGGYTF	TGTGCCCGACTTGGGGGCTACACCTTC
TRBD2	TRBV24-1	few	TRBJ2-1	CATSLTSGRNEQFF	TGTGCCACCTCGCTGACTAGCGGGAGGAATGAGCAGTTCTTC
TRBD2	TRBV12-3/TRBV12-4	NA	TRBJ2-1	CASSFSGPISYNEQSF	TGTGCCAGCAGTTTTAGCGGGCCAATCTCCTACAATGAGCAGTCCTTC
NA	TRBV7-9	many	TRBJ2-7	CASSSQYEQYF	TGTGCCAGCAGCTCCCAGTACGAGCAGTACTTC